The source of this T cell receptor (beta chain) is a study of blood T cell repertoires in COVID-19. Study background: The samples span acute and convalescent COVID-19 from the United States, Italy and Spain. T cells, B-cell-depleted T cells, or PBMCs supplied cDNA or gDNA.

In the authors' methods: Reference gene primers were amplified, and this amplification served to estimate nucleated cell counts. Method: immunoSEQ multiplex PCR; TCRdb's copy keeps in-frame clones and lacks some. Clone size and V and J calls were adopted from that table, with D and trimming inferred from the DNA. In the table there are about 220,000 clones, 70% to 90% of which are singletons. The V gene's germline CDR1 is WNHNN and CDR2 SYGVQD (reference sequence). The CDR3 extends over 15 amino acids. The V segment lost 4 bases and the J segment 6 bases; nucleotides outside the gene matches: 10. The chain uses TRBV10-1 and TRBJ1-1, with 8 nucleotides matching TRBD1. Sequenced material: peripheral blood. The TCR was taken from a human donor in a cohort sampled during active COVID-19. The CDR3 sequence: CASSGNWTGTSEAFF. CDR3 sequence (DNA): TGCGCCAGCAGTGGGAATTGGACAGGGACCTCTGAAGCTTTCTTT.